This TCR beta chain was recorded in a study of T cells in Graves' hyperthyroidism and ophthalmopathy (dated by TCRdb to between 2017 and 2020). In terms of the full investigation: Peripheral blood was collected at initial diagnosis, before any treatment. To identify distinguishing TCR V-J signatures, a discovery cohort of some 100 patients was used, comprising some 45 with Graves' ophthalmopathy and 55 to 65 with stable Graves' hyperthyroidism. The roughly 90 discovery patients were divided at random into training and test sets in a 7:3 ratio. The paper reports TCR Vbeta CDR3 sequencing of approximately 140 peripheral blood samples: fewer than 50 ophthalmopathy, under 80 hyperthyroidism and around 17 progressor patients. Whether ophthalmopathy could be predicted prospectively was tested in an independent validation cohort made up of 18 to 20 hyperthyroidism patients plus 17 patients who later progressed to ophthalmopathy. Once sampling was done, hyperthyroidism patients were given methimazole at a starting dose of 30 mg daily, whereas ophthalmopathy patients were given high-dose intravenous methylprednisolone. In several Graves' hyperthyroidism patients, the study also compared T-cell repertoires from thyroid tissue with T-cell repertoires from blood.

CDR1 and CDR2 were assigned from the germline V gene (reference sequence) as DFQATT and SNEGSKA. V drops 7 bases and J drops 10 bases, leaving 19 bases in between. Its CDR3 holds 12 amino acids, cysteine through phenylalanine. This entry keeps only the CDR3 DNA: 36 bases, framed from base 1. The TCR beta CDR3 regions were amplified from RNA transcripts. For the first round of RT-PCR on the TCR CDR3, the HTBI primer set was used together with the Qiagen OneStep RT-PCR kit. The libraries were constructed in a second round of multiplex PCR and then size-selected and purified. Libraries were sequenced paired-end with 100 bp reads on an Illumina HiSeq2000. Processing in the source paper ran as follows. SOAPnuke was used to process the raw data, throwing out any read that contained adapters or uncalled bases, had a mean Phred below 15, or lacked an exact constant-primer or identifier match. COPE v1.2.5 was used to merge the high-quality paired reads, and each unique nucleotide sequence was defined as a clonotype. Clonotypes were aligned to IMGT TRBV, TRBD and TRBJ reference segments using MiTCR v1.1. The analysis included only V-J combinations with a frequency above 0.0001, which together covered 99% to 99.2% of the repertoires. A TCS score was defined as the ratio between F50 (clonal expansion) and ExV (chaos), using BLOSUM62-based TCRdist between CDR3 peptides within each V-J. Welch's t-statistics and random forest reduced around 520 V-J features to some 14, which were used in a naive Bayes classifier (R e1071). TCRdb trimmed the raw reads at Q25, called clones with MiXCR and kept productive beta chains. Each entry merges the rows of one CDR3 protein and shows their most common DNA and genes. For this entry, the V and J calls and clone size follow TCRdb and not the study's own pipeline. Within this sample are 300,000 to 450,000 distinct CDR3 sequences, with approximately 13% of them counted one time only. The leading ten clones occupy more than 20% of the sample.

The investigation overall reported the following: Sample size was not statistically predetermined, and blinding of investigators to group allocation was not performed. A model built on a 13 V-J signature distinguished ophthalmopathy from stable hyperthyroidism, reaching about 88% sensitivity and 81.08% specificity in cross-validation and 80%/75% in testing. Blood samples also contained most of the expanded thyroid clonotypes (frequency above 0.001), which suggests that blood repertoires may reflect thyroid immune responses. In validation, the model predicted progression to ophthalmopathy with 65% to 71% sensitivity and about 73% specificity, a median of 6.5 months before onset.

Hyperthyroidism patients were aged 18 to 65 years and newly diagnosed, with disease duration of less than 2 months. Patients with uncontrolled infections, other autoimmune diseases, pregnancy or lactation were excluded. Diagnoses were established on the basis of clinical symptoms, serum thyroxine and TRAb, thyroid ultrasound, and orbital computed tomography. For progressor patients, blood was drawn at the first diagnosis of hyperthyroidism, before any ophthalmopathy symptoms had appeared. PBMCs were separated from 10 ml of fresh peripheral blood using Ficoll-Paque density gradient centrifugation. Patients classed as progressors first received a Graves' hyperthyroidism diagnosis and then went on to develop ophthalmopathy during follow-up. Trizol reagent was used to extract total RNA, and RNA quality was then checked on an Agilent 2100 Bioanalyzer. This clonotype was recorded many times. Its cognate antigen has yet to be identified. The sample holds no much larger clone one base away, and base qualities are not on file.

This sequence was found in a man younger than 40 with Graves' hyperthyroidism that later progressed to Graves' ophthalmopathy. Recombination joined TRBV20-1 with TRBJ1-1, with TRBD1 as a weak D call on 5 bases. Sequencing used blood. The nucleotide sequence reads TGCAGTGTTGGGACCGCGGCCATTGGAGCTTTCTTT. It specifies CSVGTAAIGAFF.